Included here is one T cell receptor beta chain sequence, with context. This sample stems from a study of shared clonotypes between healthy human individuals. This CDR3 spans 16 amino acids. V was clipped by 1 base and J by 4 bases; unmatched bases: 6. The germline gives CDR1 SGHRS, CDR2 YFSETQ. Measured with immunoSEQ multiplex PCR; TCRdb has only the in-frame clones, and not every one. This table holds some 2,100,000 clones, approximately 96% found once. The chain recombines TRBV5-1 with TRBJ2-2; the match to TRBD2 covers 8 bases. This sequence originates from a man younger than 35 in good health. Sequencing used naive CD4+ T cells sorted from blood. Subset given: CD45RA+ positively selected. In nucleotides, the CDR3 is TGCGCCAGCAGCTTGTATGCGGGAGGAGGCACCGGGGAGCTGTTTTTT. It codes for CASSLYAGGGTGELFF.